The clone carrying this T cell receptor beta chain was detected a few times. The sample is drawn from a study of shared T cell receptors in the human thymus. The V gene's germline CDR1 is MDHEN and CDR2 SYDVKM. J gave up 0 bases and V 8 bases, and 10 bases lay outside the gene matches. CDR3 size: 17 residues. TCRdb's table, derived via immunoSEQ multiplex PCR, lists solely in-frame clones and lacks some. The repertoire holds approximately 490,000 clones, with around 78% as singletons. The data were also submitted as part of a second study, on human thymus T cells. That investigation notes: Resections that were taken during corrective heart surgery supplied the thymus tissue. Both thymic and peripheral blood repertoires showed apparently biased V and J usage. What related research reported was that thymic repertoires overlapped highly among unrelated individuals.

The gene calls are TRBV28 and TRBJ2-4; 10 bases agree with TRBD1. The origin of this receptor is a boy under two years old with a congenital heart defect. Sequencing was performed on thymocytes. The CDR3, as DNA: TGTGCCAGCCGTTATGGGACAGGGGTTCTAGCCAAAAACATTCAGTACTTC. It is translated as CASRYGTGVLAKNIQYF.